These 26 T cell receptor beta chains were all obtained from the same sample, sequenced in a study of T-cell reconstitution after alpha-beta-depleted transplantation in children. Unique molecular identifiers were incorporated into the prepared TCRbeta library. From the PCR reads, TCRdb called clonotypes with MiXCR, one entry per CDR3 protein. The sample yields approximately 430,000 distinct CDR3 sequences, around 16% seen once. The input for sequencing was PBMCs, mostly from graft donor cells, taken 360 days after TCRalphabeta/CD19-depleted stem cell transplant. The receptor source for this set is a boy in the first two years of life who had a stem cell transplant for Wiskott-Aldrich syndrome, so the T cells may come from the graft donor.

This chain connects TRBV5-1 to TRBJ2-6; D is unclear. Germline-derived CDR1 and CDR2 are SGHRS and YFSETQ. The CDR3 has 17 residues. The V end lost 4 bases, the J end lost 0 bases, and 14 bases lay between the germline ends. CDR3 coding DNA: TGCGCCAGCAGCATCATTTGGACGGACTCTGGGGCCAACGTCCTGACTTTC. This sequence encodes CASSIIWTDSGANVLTF.

This clonotype was found once. The chain is built from TRBV5-5 and TRBJ1-1; D is uncertain. Trimming removed 4 bases from V and 0 bases from J, with 7 bases in between. This CDR3 spans 13 amino acids. The V gene's germline CDR1 is SGHKS and CDR2 YYEKEE (reference sequence). Here the CDR3 DNA reads TGTGCCAGCAGCCGTGACCTGAACACTGAAGCTTTCTTT. Protein: CASSRDLNTEAFF.

This clonotype has ten or more counts. The V call is TRBV5-1, the J call TRBJ1-4; D gene uncertain. Per germline, CDR1 SGHRS and CDR2 YFSETQ. This CDR3 has 16 amino acids. V was cut by 0 bases and J by 0 bases, with 9 bases left in between. Here the CDR3 reads CASSLGSTATNEKLFF. The CDR3 bases are TGCGCCAGCAGCTTGGGGTCAACTGCAACTAATGAAAAACTGTTTTTT.

J is TRBJ2-7 and V is TRBV6-5; D might be TRBD2 (5 bases). The length of the CDR3 is 18 residues. CDR1 is MNHEY and CDR2 is SVGAGI in the germline V gene. The V end was cut by 0 bases, the J end by 3 bases, with 21 bases between. The CDR3 spells CASSYSFPPGRVGYEQYF. CDR3 coding DNA: TGTGCCAGCAGTTACTCTTTCCCACCGGGGAGAGTAGGCTACGAGCAGTACTTC.

CDR3 residues: CASSSDTETQYF. The DNA for the CDR3 is TGTGCCAGCAGTTCGGATACGGAGACCCAGTACTTC. The chain recombines TRBV6-2 or TRBV6-3 with TRBJ2-5, with D uncertain. Per germline, CDR1 MNHEY and CDR2 SVGEGT. The CDR3 consists of 12 residues. V was shortened by 4 bases and J by 5 bases, with 8 bases between the two germline ends.

There are a few counts of this clonotype. Written as DNA, the CDR3 is TGTGCCAGCAGCCCAGACAACGGGGAGTGTATGGTAGGATGTGCAACTAATGAAAAACTGTTTTTT. It yields the protein CASSPDNGECMVGCATNEKLFF. The chain joins TRBV7-1 to TRBJ1-4; D gene ambiguous. TRBV7-1 is an ORF, and what it does is uncertain. CDR3 length equals 22 residues. V was pared by 5 bases and J by 0 bases, with 31 bases between.

This clonotype was detected a few times. The CDR3 nucleotides read TGCGCCAGCTCGACAGGATTGAGCTCCTACGAGCAGTACTTC. Amino acid sequence: CASSTGLSSYEQYF. The V gene is TRBV5-1, the J gene TRBJ2-7; D perhaps matches TRBD1 (6 bases). This CDR3 is built from 14 residues. Per the germline V gene, CDR1 is SGHRS and CDR2 is YFSETQ. V was clipped by 7 bases and J by 0 bases, with 14 bases between them.

V usage is TRBV20-1 and J usage is TRBJ2-7; TRBD2 is a possible D gene (5 bases). This CDR3 has 14 residues. Germline lookup yields CDR1 DFQATT and CDR2 SNEGSKA (reference sequence). V was trimmed by 3 bases and J by 3 bases, leaving 15 bases between them. This CDR3 reads CSASLLGGFYEQYF. The CDR3 nucleotides are TGCAGTGCTAGTTTACTCGGAGGCTTCTACGAGCAGTACTTC.

The chain combines TRBV29-1 with TRBJ2-7; no reliable D call. Deletions cut 4 bases from V and 2 bases from J, with 6 bases between. The length of the CDR3 is 11 residues. CDR1 and CDR2 from the germline V gene are SQVTM and ANQGSEA. The CDR3 reads CSVVVAYEQYF. The DNA of the CDR3 is TGCAGCGTTGTGGTCGCCTACGAGCAGTACTTC.

The rearrangement uses TRBV24-1 and TRBJ2-5; 8 bases map to TRBD1. The CDR3 runs 14 residues. The J segment lost 4 bases and the V segment lost 2 bases, leaving 2 bases of the junction unmatched. Per germline, CDR1 KGHDR and CDR2 SFDVKD. As DNA, the CDR3 is TGTGCCACCAGTGATTCTGACAGGGGAGAGACCCAGTACTTC. Its protein product is CATSDSDRGETQYF.

The chain recombines TRBV20-1 with TRBJ1-4; D is possibly TRBD1 (6 bases). The CDR3 has 13 residues. V lost 6 bases and J 4 bases, leaving 12 bases between the germline ends. Germline lookup yields CDR1 DFQATT and CDR2 SNEGSKA (reference sequence). The CDR3 loop reads CSALGQINEKLFF. In DNA, the CDR3 is TGCAGTGCCCTTGGACAGATTAATGAAAAACTGTTTTTT.

V and J are TRBV3-1 and TRBJ2-7; TRBD1 is a possible D gene (6 bases). The germline V and J ends were trimmed by 0 bases and 2 bases, with 14 bases remaining between them. The CDR3 length is 16 residues. CDR1 is LGHDT and CDR2 is YNNKEL in the germline V gene (reference sequence). CDR3 in DNA: TGTGCCAGCAGCCAAGAAACAGGGAAGTGGCCCTACGAGCAGTACTTC. Protein sequence: CASSQETGKWPYEQYF.

This clonotype was seen a few times. V and J are TRBV10-2 and TRBJ2-7, with TRBD2 matching over 9 bases. The germline gives CDR1 WSHSY, CDR2 SAAADI. The CDR3 runs to 15 residues. Trimming took 6 bases from V and 0 from J; bases not matched to a gene: 6. CDR3 nucleotide sequence: TGCGCCAGCAGACCTAGCGGGGAGAGCTCCTACGAGCAGTACTTC. Encoded protein: CASRPSGESSYEQYF.

The chain recombines TRBV15 with TRBJ1-1; 9 bases are shared with TRBD1. Germline CDR1 and CDR2: LNHNV and YYDKDF (reference sequence). CDR3 length equals 16 residues. Trimming at V came to 1 base and at J to 4 bases, leaving 7 bases not matched to a gene. The CDR3 DNA sequence: TGTGCCACCAGCAGAGCTCGGACAGGGGTCGGCACTGAAGCTTTCTTT. This encodes CATSRARTGVGTEAFF.

The table lists this clonotype with a few counts. In DNA, the CDR3 is TGTGCCAGCAGTTTGGTAGCGGAGACCCAGTACTTC. Translated: CASSLVAETQYF. The rearrangement uses TRBV12-3 or TRBV12-4 and TRBJ2-5; tentatively, D is TRBD2 (5 bases). CDR3 length: 12 residues. Trimming stripped 3 bases from V and 5 bases from J, with 7 bases between.

This chain links TRBV29-1 with TRBJ1-2; D is possibly TRBD1 (6 bases). Looked up from germline, CDR1 is SQVTM and CDR2 is ANQGSEA. Trimming removed 5 bases at V and 7 bases at J, with 14 bases between. The CDR3 has 12 residues. CDR3 nucleotides: TGCAGCGTTACCGGACAGAAATCTGGCTACACCTTC. This sequence encodes CSVTGQKSGYTF.

The V gene is TRBV7-2, the J gene TRBJ2-5; TRBD2 might be the D (5 bases). There are 15 residues in the CDR3. Deletions cut 1 base from V and 6 bases from J, with 15 bases between. Germline V gives CDR1 SGHTA, CDR2 FQGNSA. The CDR3 spells CASSLGWASFQTQYF. In DNA form, the CDR3 reads TGTGCCAGCAGCTTAGGTTGGGCTAGCTTCCAGACCCAGTACTTC.

This clonotype was observed at least ten times. The chain couples TRBV12-3 or TRBV12-4 to TRBJ2-1; TRBD2 matches at 8 bases. The CDR3 is 15 residues long. The V and J ends lost 3 bases and 12 bases, in that order; junction bases with no gene match: 13. The DNA of the CDR3 is TGTGCCAGCAGTTTCCTGGGACTAGAGGGTTGGGGGCAGTTCTTC. Translated, it gives CASSFLGLEGWGQFF.

This clonotype was seen only a few times. This sequence joins TRBV7-2 and TRBJ1-1; tentative D call: TRBD1 (6 bases). The CDR3 has 15 amino acids. The germline CDR1 and CDR2 sequences are SGHTA and FQGNSA. Trimming cost V 5 bases and J 0 bases, with 13 bases left between them. CDR3 region: CASSHHRVMNTEAFF. DNA for the CDR3: TGTGCCAGCAGCCACCACAGGGTGATGAACACTGAAGCTTTCTTT.

The genes are TRBV6-1 and TRBJ2-7; unclear D gene. The V gene's germline CDR1 is MNHNS and CDR2 SASEGT. CDR3 size: 12 residues. V was pared by 7 bases and J by 9 bases, with 16 bases between. CDR3 DNA sequence: TGTGCCAGCATCGGGCAGGTGATTGTGCAGTACTTC. Translation: CASIGQVIVQYF.

This clonotype showed up just a few times. The chain joins TRBV24-1 to TRBJ1-5; no clear D. The germline V and J ends were trimmed by 2 bases and 4 bases, with 8 bases remaining between them. In germline, CDR1 is KGHDR, CDR2 SFDVKD. The CDR3 sequence is 14 residues long. DNA for the CDR3: TGTGCCACCAGTGATTACCGTCGGAATCAGCCCCAGCATTTT. This gives the protein CATSDYRRNQPQHF.

This clonotype was detected many times. The chain links TRBV5-1 to TRBJ2-5; D is unresolved. The germline gives CDR1 SGHRS, CDR2 YFSETQ. Trimming pared 3 bases from V and 2 bases from J, leaving 8 bases between. The CDR3 spans 13 residues. CDR3 bases: TGCGCCAGCAGCTATACTACTCAAGAGACCCAGTACTTC. Translated: CASSYTTQETQYF. The full variable domain, rest sourced from reference TRBV5-1 and TRBJ2-5, is KAGVTQTPRYLIKTRGQQVTLSCSPISGHRSVSWYQQTPGQGLQFLFEYFSETQRNKGNFPGRFSGRQFSNSRSEMNVSTLELGDSALYLCASSYTTQETQYFGPGTRLLVL.

V is TRBV27 and J is TRBJ2-1; a weak D match, TRBD2 (5 bases). V was clipped by 3 bases and J by 0 bases, with 15 bases between them. This CDR3 spans 17 amino acids. CDR1 is MNHEY, CDR2 SMNVEV, per germline (reference sequence). The CDR3 loop is CASSFLKTGSSYNEQFF. The CDR3 DNA reads TGTGCCAGCAGTTTTCTAAAGACGGGGAGCTCCTACAATGAGCAGTTCTTC.

This clonotype appeared a few times. The chain is built from TRBV12-3 or TRBV12-4 and TRBJ2-7; no firm D call. V was pared by 6 bases and J by 2 bases, with 8 bases between. The CDR3 is 12 residues long. The CDR3 DNA sequence: TGTGCCAGCAGCTATGAAGCCTACGAGCAGTACTTC. This gives the protein CASSYEAYEQYF.

This clonotype appeared a few times. A much larger clone differs by one base, so this may be a read error. The chain couples TRBV5-1 to TRBJ2-2, with D possibly matching TRBD2 (6 bases). The CDR3 is 15 residues long. Per the germline V gene, CDR1 is SGHRS and CDR2 is YFSETQ. Deletions cut 0 bases from V and 1 base from J, with 7 bases between. CDR3 sequence reads: CASSLAGRNTGELFF. DNA for the CDR3: TGCGCCAGCAGCTTGGCCGGGAGGAACACCGGGGAGCTGTTTTTT.

The sample holds a few counts of this clonotype. This chain joins TRBV5-1 and TRBJ2-7; D gene ambiguous. V gave up 4 bases and J gave up 3 bases, with 14 bases separating them. CDR1 SGHRS and CDR2 YFSETQ come from the germline V gene. The CDR3 covers 14 residues. The CDR3 sequence is CASSVRNPLYEQYF. CDR3 nucleotide sequence: TGCGCCAGCAGCGTCCGGAACCCCCTCTACGAGCAGTACTTC.